This T cell receptor (beta chain) was sequenced during a study of CD4 T cells in relation to SARS-CoV-2 and coronaviruses. TCRdb's copy holds only in-frame clones and misses some; the assay was immunoSEQ multiplex PCR. The data contain about 65,000 clones, more than 75% of them singletons. Trimming removed 3 bases at V and 1 base at J, with 10 bases between. Per the germline V gene, CDR1 is SGDLS and CDR2 is YYNGEE. The CDR3 is 14 amino acids. CD4+ T cells from unexposed donors were obtained before the COVID-19 pandemic (2011-2018). The TCR sequence derives from a human donor in good health. What was sequenced was memory CD4+ T cells from PBMCs. The V call is TRBV9, the J call TRBJ1-1; D perhaps matches TRBD1 (6 bases). The DNA for the CDR3 is TGTGCCAGCAGCGAGGGGGGTTGGAACACTGAAGCTTTCTTT. This gives the protein CASSEGGWNTEAFF.